This T cell receptor (beta chain) comes out of a study of blood T cell repertoires in COVID-19. For the study at large: PBMCs, B-cell-depleted T cells, or T cells were the source of the cDNA or gDNA that made up the material.

CDR1 is LGHDT, CDR2 YNNKEL, per germline (reference sequence). The trim removed 4 bases at V and 6 bases at J, leaving 5 bases unmatched. CDR3 length equals 14 residues. Authors' data handling: Amplification of reference gene primers was used by the study to estimate nucleated cell counts. Sequencing used immunoSEQ multiplex PCR; TCRdb keeps in-frame clones, though not all of them. D and trimming come from the DNA, and the V and J calls and clone size come from that table. The top ten clones hold approximately 10% of a sample with around 87,000 clones, roughly 79% of them seen once. This clone was found many times.

Sequencing was performed on peripheral blood. The chain recombines TRBV3-1 (or the pseudogene TRBV3-2) with TRBJ1-5; 8 positions match TRBD1. This clonotype originated in a woman of 80 years or more with acute or convalescent COVID-19. CDR3 amino acids: CASSRGQGSQPQHF. CDR3 sequence (DNA): TGTGCCAGCAGCCGAGGACAGGGTAGTCAGCCCCAGCATTTT.